These 3 T cell receptor beta chains were all obtained from the same sample, sequenced in a study of Ad26.COV2.S vaccination and SARS-CoV-2 variants. The treatment was: some 20 received Ad26.COV2.S at low or high dose, single or two shots; 5 received placebo; per-sample allocation not given. Collection of the samples took place on day 63 after the first injection of vaccine or placebo. Profiling relied on immunoSEQ multiplex PCR, and the TCRdb table lists in-frame clones only, not all of them. The sample includes fewer than 500,000 clones, roughly 90% of them seen just once. Here the sequenced sample was peripheral blood, taken in a trial of Ad26.COV2.S vaccine versus placebo. The receptors come from a person between 18 and 65 years old who received the Ad26.COV2.S COVID-19 vaccine or a placebo.

CDR3 residues: CASRGQGGWYNEQFF. CDR3 in DNA: TGTGCCAGCAGGGGACAGGGTGGATGGTACAATGAGCAGTTCTTC. The chain couples TRBV2 to TRBJ2-1, with 9 bases that match TRBD1. CDR3 size: 15 residues. From germline, CDR1 is SNHLY and CDR2 FYNNEI. V was pared by 6 bases and J by 4 bases, with 7 bases of the junction left unmatched. The full variable domain, with the rest looked up from reference TRBV2 and TRBJ2-1, is EPEVTQTPSHQVTQMGQEVILRCVPISNHLYFYWYRQILGQKVEFLVSFYNNEISEKSEIFDDQFSVERPDGSNFTLKIRSTKLEDSAMYFCASRGQGGWYNEQFFGPGTRLTVL.

This chain uses TRBV7-2 with TRBJ1-2; possibly TRBD1 for D (5 bases). This CDR3 is 13 amino acids long. The germline V and J ends were trimmed by 5 bases and 5 bases, with 12 bases remaining between them. Germline values: CDR1 SGHTA, CDR2 FQGNSA. The CDR3 sequence: CASSTRRGYGYTF. Here the CDR3 DNA reads TGTGCCAGCAGCACCAGGCGGGGGTATGGCTACACCTTC. The full variable domain, rest sourced from reference TRBV7-2 and TRBJ1-2, is GAGVSQSPSNKVTEKGKDVELRCDPISGHTALYWYRQSLGQGLEFLIYFQGNSAPDKSGLPSDRFSAERTGGSVSTLTIQRTQQEDSAVYLCASSTRRGYGYTFGSGTRLTVV.

In nucleotides, the CDR3 is TGTGCCATCCGGGAGGGCAGTTTCTCCTACGAGCAGTACTTC. It codes for CAIREGSFSYEQYF. The chain has TRBV10-3 and TRBJ2-7; 8 bases line up with TRBD2. Per the germline V gene, CDR1 is ENHRY and CDR2 is SYGVKD. Trimming at V came to 8 bases and at J to 0 bases, leaving 6 bases not matched to a gene. The CDR3 runs 14 residues.